One and the same sample provided the 30 T cell receptor beta chains below, sequenced in a study of patients and donors after allogeneic stem cell transplantation. TCRdb analysed the RT-PCR reads with MiXCR anew, one entry per CDR3 protein. The sample carries approximately 170,000 distinct CDR3 sequences, 20% to 25% recorded once. What was sequenced was blood, either unsorted or a sorted T cell fraction (not recorded which). The receptors originated from a human donor who was either an allogeneic HSCT recipient or a stem cell or donor lymphocyte infusion donor (not recorded which). It is not recorded whose cells these are; they may come from a transplant donor.

The chain has TRBV20-1 and TRBJ2-1; TRBD2 matches 8 bases. Germline CDR1 and CDR2: DFQATT and SNEGSKA (reference sequence). CDR3 size: 14 residues. V dropped 4 bases and J dropped 3; count of bases not matched to a gene: 5. CDR3 loop: CSAIRGGHYNEQFF. The CDR3 bases are TGCAGTGCTATCCGGGGGGGCCACTACAATGAGCAGTTCTTC.

This clonotype was seen just once. The chain carries TRBV25-1 and TRBJ2-7, with 10 nucleotides matching TRBD2. The length of the CDR3 is 15 residues. The V gene end was trimmed by 4 bases and the J gene end by 0 bases; junction bases not matched to a gene: 3. From germline, CDR1 is MGHDK and CDR2 SYGVNS. The CDR3 DNA reads TGTGCCAGCAGTGTAGCGGGAGGAAGCTCCTACGAGCAGTACTTC. This gives the protein CASSVAGGSSYEQYF.

This chain links TRBV29-1 with TRBJ2-1; 8 bases agree with TRBD1. Germline lookup yields CDR1 SQVTM and CDR2 ANQGSEA. Germline trimming cut 5 bases from V and 4 bases from J; bases unmatched to any gene: 10. The CDR3 consists of 15 residues. CDR3 DNA sequence: TGCAGCGTTCCAAGGGACAGGACCATTTACAATGAGCAGTTCTTC. The encoded protein is CSVPRDRTIYNEQFF.

V usage is TRBV7-2 and J usage is TRBJ1-2, with 7 bases lining up with TRBD1. V lost 9 bases, J lost 2 bases, and 9 bases stayed unmatched. The CDR3 is 14 amino acids. Per the germline V gene, CDR1 is SGHTA and CDR2 is FQGNSA. The CDR3 loop reads CASSQGLLNYGYTF. The CDR3 region has the DNA TGTGCCAGTTCACAGGGGCTTCTCAACTATGGCTACACCTTC.

In this sample, this clonotype turned up a few times. The chain joins TRBV9 to TRBJ1-1; 7 positions agree with TRBD1. There are 13 residues in the CDR3. The V and J ends lost 4 bases and 3 bases, in that order; junction bases with no gene match: 3. Germline CDR1 reads SGDLS; CDR2 reads YYNGEE. As DNA, the CDR3 is TGTGCCAGCAGCATCAGGGGGGACACTGAAGCTTTCTTT. It translates to CASSIRGDTEAFF.

The chain combines TRBV20-1 with TRBJ2-3; TRBD1 matches at 9 bases. Germline CDR1 is DFQATT and CDR2 is SNEGSKA (reference sequence). CDR3 length: 15 residues. Germline trimming cut 0 bases from V and 3 bases from J; bases unmatched to any gene: 4. CDR3 nucleotide sequence: TGCAGTGCTAGAGATCCCGGACAGGGGACAGATACGCAGTATTTT. Its protein product is CSARDPGQGTDTQYF.

A few counts support this clonotype. This CDR3 is CASSLRGSTYEQYF. The DNA for the CDR3 is TGTGCCAGCAGTTTGCGCGGAAGCACCTACGAGCAGTACTTC. V usage is TRBV27 and J usage is TRBJ2-7, with no clear D. V gave up 3 bases and J gave up 2 bases, with 11 bases separating them. The germline CDR1 and CDR2 sequences are MNHEY and SMNVEV (reference sequence). The CDR3 is made up of 14 amino acids.

The genes are TRBV9 and TRBJ2-1; D remains unclear. Germline V gene sequence: CDR1 SGDLS, CDR2 YYNGEE. Trimming shortened V by 3 bases and J by 9 bases, and 22 bases separated the two germline ends. The CDR3 is made up of 16 amino acids. CDR3 sequence: CASSDRPTGVVGEQFF. The CDR3 DNA reads as TGTGCCAGCAGCGATCGGCCGACTGGGGTGGTTGGTGAGCAGTTCTTC.

This clonotype was observed a few times. The chain joins TRBV12-3 or TRBV12-4 to TRBJ2-7, with 8 bases that match TRBD1. Germline trimming cut 6 bases from V and 3 bases from J; bases unmatched to any gene: 10. The CDR3 is made up of 15 amino acids. The CDR3 sequence: CASSSIGTGIYEQYF. CDR3 coding DNA: TGTGCCAGCAGCTCAATCGGGACAGGTATCTACGAGCAGTACTTC.

This clonotype has only one observation. A clone one base away is much larger, so this may be a read error. The chain has TRBV2 and TRBJ1-1; 7 bases line up with TRBD1. Germline V gene sequence: CDR1 SNHLY, CDR2 FYNNEI. The V gene end was trimmed by 7 bases and the J gene end by 3 bases; junction bases not matched to a gene: 8. CDR3 length: 14 amino acids. The CDR3 nucleotides are TGTGCCAGCATCTGGTGGCAGGGGGACACTGAAGCTTTCTTT. Its translation is CASIWWQGDTEAFF. The whole variable domain, remainder taken from reference TRBV2 and TRBJ1-1, is EPEVTQTPSHQVTQMGQEVILRCVPISNHLYFYWYRQILGQKVEFLVSFYNNEISEKSEIFDDQFSVERPDGSNFTLKIRSTKLEDSAMYFCASIWWQGDTEAFFGQGTRLTVV.

This chain links TRBV5-6 with TRBJ1-2; weak D call: TRBD1 (5 bases). Trimming removed 2 bases at V and 5 bases at J, with 25 bases between. Germline V CDR1 and CDR2: SGHDT, YYEEEE. This CDR3 has 18 residues. The CDR3 sequence is CASSLNYVTGTDFYGYTF. DNA for the CDR3: TGTGCCAGCAGCTTAAATTACGTGACCGGGACGGACTTTTATGGCTACACCTTC.

This clonotype showed up just a few times. CDR3: CSALDSVSGNTIYF. Written as DNA, the CDR3 is TGCAGTGCTTTAGACTCCGTATCTGGAAACACCATATATTTT. The chain is built from TRBV20-1 and TRBJ1-3; D unclear. The V gene's germline CDR1 is DFQATT and CDR2 SNEGSKA (reference sequence). CDR3 length equals 14 residues. V was pared by 5 bases and J by 1 base, with 12 bases between.

This clonotype was seen only a few times. The rearrangement links TRBV12-3 or TRBV12-4 to TRBJ2-7; D is ambiguous. With 6 bases removed from V and 3 bases from J, the gap between germline ends came to 12 bases. This CDR3 has 13 residues. CDR3 DNA sequence: TGTGCCAGCAGCCGCCTTTTCTTCTACGAGCAGTACTTC. Amino acids: CASSRLFFYEQYF.

This clonotype was picked up a small number of times. The V call is TRBV29-1, the J call TRBJ2-5; 12 bases agree with TRBD2. The CDR3 spans 13 residues. The J segment lost 9 bases and the V segment lost 7 bases, leaving 9 bases of the junction unmatched. CDR1 is SQVTM and CDR2 is ANQGSEA in the germline V gene. CDR3 loop: CSARRLAGVAQYF. In DNA form, the CDR3 reads TGCAGCGCCCGCCGACTAGCGGGAGTTGCCCAGTACTTC.

CDR3 DNA: TGTGCCAGCAGTTACTCGAGCGGGCCGGCTTTAGAGACCCAGTACTTC. It encodes CASSYSSGPALETQYF. The chain couples TRBV6-5 to TRBJ2-5; TRBD2 is a possible D gene (6 bases). CDR1 MNHEY and CDR2 SVGAGI come from the germline V gene. This CDR3 spans 16 amino acids. Trimming removed 0 bases at V and 4 bases at J, with 15 bases between.

There are a few counts of this clonotype. This rearrangement joins TRBV29-1 to TRBJ2-7; unclear D gene. CDR1 is SQVTM, CDR2 ANQGSEA, per germline. There are 12 residues in the CDR3. Trimming stripped 1 base from V and 3 bases from J, with 7 bases between. CDR3 amino acids: CSVEGENYEQYF. In nucleotides, the CDR3 is TGCAGCGTTGAAGGGGAAAACTACGAGCAGTACTTC.

This clonotype has only a few counts. The CDR3 bases are TGTGCCAGCAGCTTACTGGGGGAGAGCTCCTACGAGCAGTACTTC. Its translation: CASSLLGESSYEQYF. This sequence joins TRBV7-9 and TRBJ2-7; either TRBD1 or TRBD2 may fit D (5 bases each). CDR3 length equals 15 residues. Germline CDR1 and CDR2: SEHNR and FQNEAQ (reference sequence). Trimming removed 2 bases at V and 0 bases at J, with 11 bases between.

The V call is TRBV12-3 or TRBV12-4, the J call TRBJ2-1; TRBD1 aligns across 9 bases. The V gene end was trimmed by 2 bases and the J gene end by 16 bases; junction bases not matched to a gene: 6. The CDR3 has 12 amino acids. CDR3: CASSLSPGQGFF. DNA of the CDR3: TGTGCCAGCAGTTTATCGCCGGGACAGGGTTTCTTC.

This rearrangement joins TRBV7-9 to TRBJ2-7; D may be TRBD2 (5 bases). This CDR3 comprises 12 residues. Between the trimmed V and J ends, which lost 5 bases and 3 bases, there was a span of 8 bases. Germline-derived CDR1 and CDR2 are SEHNR and FQNEAQ (reference sequence). CDR3 region: CASSAGRYEQYF. The CDR3 coding sequence is TGTGCCAGCAGCGCGGGCCGCTACGAGCAGTACTTC.

V usage is TRBV5-1 and J usage is TRBJ2-5; D tentatively fits TRBD1 or TRBD2 (5 bases each). The CDR3 is 14 residues long. Germline V CDR1 and CDR2: SGHRS, YFSETQ. V was trimmed by 3 bases and J by 1 base, leaving 10 bases between them. The CDR3, as DNA: TGCGCCAGCAGCTCACCGGGACGCCAAGAGACCCAGTACTTC. Its protein is CASSSPGRQETQYF.

The table lists this clonotype with a few counts. The J gene is TRBJ1-1, the V gene TRBV20-1; the D is unclear. This CDR3 contains 12 residues. V was shortened by 5 bases and J by 1 base, with 8 bases between the two germline ends. Germline CDR1 is DFQATT and CDR2 is SNEGSKA (reference sequence). The CDR3 loop is CSAGPGNTEAFF. The CDR3 DNA follows: TGCAGTGCTGGGCCGGGGAACACTGAAGCTTTCTTT.

This clonotype was detected only a few times. The V and J genes are TRBV5-1 and TRBJ1-4; D call uncertain. Per the germline V gene, CDR1 is SGHRS and CDR2 is YFSETQ. V dropped 0 bases and J dropped 0 bases, with 12 bases sitting between them. This CDR3 region has 17 residues. CDR3 coding DNA: TGCGCCAGCAGCTTGGTTCCGGGATTTGCAACTAATGAAAAACTGTTTTTT. Translation: CASSLVPGFATNEKLFF.

This chain joins TRBV10-3 and TRBJ2-2; D remains ambiguous. The CDR3 totals 14 residues. Germline loops: CDR1 ENHRY, CDR2 SYGVKD. Trimming shortened V by 5 bases and J by 8 bases, and 15 bases separated the two germline ends. The CDR3 DNA reads as TGTGCCATCAGTTACAAGGTTCAGGCTGGGGAGCTGTTTTTT. It is translated as CAISYKVQAGELFF.

This clonotype was seen only a few times. V gene TRBV7-2 combines with J gene TRBJ1-1; 7 bases are a match to TRBD1. V shed 7 bases, J shed 5 bases, and the junction held 7 bases outside the gene matches. The CDR3 is 13 amino acids. Germline V lookup: CDR1 SGHTA, CDR2 FQGNSA. The CDR3 loop reads CASTPGGLTEAFF. DNA for the CDR3: TGTGCCAGCACCCCAGGGGGATTGACTGAAGCTTTCTTT. The entire variable domain, with the rest obtained from reference TRBV7-2 and TRBJ1-1, is as follows: GAGVSQSPSNKVTEKGKDVELRCDPISGHTALYWYRQSLGQGLEFLIYFQGNSAPDKSGLPSDRFSAERTGGSVSTLTIQRTQQEDSAVYLCASTPGGLTEAFFGQGTRLTVV.

J is TRBJ2-3 and V is TRBV28, with D unclear. CDR1 MDHEN and CDR2 SYDVKM come from the germline V gene. Trimming pared 2 bases from V and 0 bases from J, leaving 6 bases between. The CDR3 covers 14 residues. This CDR3 reads CASSLGGSTDTQYF. CDR3 nucleotide sequence: TGTGCCAGCAGTTTAGGCGGTAGCACAGATACGCAGTATTTT.

This sequence joins TRBV29-1 and TRBJ2-3, with D unresolved. V was clipped by 6 bases and J by 8 bases, with 15 bases between them. Germline V lookup: CDR1 SQVTM, CDR2 ANQGSEA. This CDR3 has 12 residues. This chain's CDR3 is CSVGLTETTQYF. Written as DNA, the CDR3 is TGCAGCGTAGGTCTGACGGAAACTACGCAGTATTTT.

This clonotype appeared many times. V gene TRBV12-3 or TRBV12-4 combines with J gene TRBJ2-7; D is uncertain. The CDR3 consists of 12 residues. The V end lost 5 bases, the J end lost 4 bases, and 9 bases lay between the germline ends. CDR3 amino acids: CASSPFGYEQYF. CDR3 DNA sequence: TGTGCCAGCAGTCCCTTTGGATACGAGCAGTACTTC.

This clonotype came up a few times. This chain's CDR3 is CASRGGRAYNEQFF. The CDR3 DNA is TGTGCCAGCAGAGGCGGGAGGGCCTACAATGAGCAGTTCTTC. The chain joins TRBV12-3 or TRBV12-4 to TRBJ2-1; 9 positions match TRBD2. Trimming removed 6 bases from V and 2 bases from J; junction bases left unmatched: 2. The CDR3 loop spans 14 amino acids.

The chain uses TRBV6-5 and TRBJ2-6; 7 nucleotides align to TRBD1. V shed 4 bases and J 0 bases; nucleotides not matched to a gene: 6. Germline values: CDR1 MNHEY, CDR2 SVGAGI. This CDR3 has 17 amino acids. The CDR3 spells CASSWDSASSGANVLTF. The CDR3, as DNA: TGTGCCAGCAGTTGGGACAGCGCCAGCTCTGGGGCCAACGTCCTGACTTTC.

This clonotype was seen more than once but under ten times. The chain couples TRBV12-3 or TRBV12-4 to TRBJ2-1; D remains unclear. Trimming left V 5 bases short and J 6 bases short, with 14 bases between. This CDR3 comprises 14 residues. The CDR3 sequence: CASSPSGPVNEQFF. Here the CDR3 DNA reads TGTGCCAGCAGTCCCTCCGGGCCAGTCAATGAGCAGTTCTTC.